This T cell receptor beta chain was identified during a study of T cell repertoires in cytomegalovirus infection. Study as a whole: Shared public TCR beta signatures pointed to both CMV infection and a matching HLA type. Study-wide points: Ex vivo responses were dominated by HLA-C-restricted CMV-specific TCR beta clonotypes.

TCRdb re-derived calls from the reads in MiXCR, one entry per CDR3 protein. The repertoire holds 650,000 to 850,000 distinct CDR3 sequences, with 25% to 30% as singletons. This CDR3 spans 13 amino acids. V was clipped by 7 bases and J by 2 bases, with 9 bases between them. Germline lookup yields CDR1 SNHLY and CDR2 FYNNEI. Regarding this clonotype: Antigen unknown.

The TCR sequence derives from a human donor in good health (CMV status not recorded). Some clones in this sample may be carry-over from other donors' samples. The starting material was cultured CD8+ T cells from PBMCs, obtained from culture after CMV antigen stimulation. This sequence joins TRBV2 and TRBJ1-5, with unresolved D. DNA for the CDR3: TGTGCCAGCAAGTTTCCTGGCAATCAGCCCCAGCATTTT. This translates into CASKFPGNQPQHF.